This entry is about one T cell receptor beta chain. The entry originates in a study of blood T cell repertoires in COVID-19. The V end was cut by 6 bases, the J end by 3 bases, with 8 bases between. In germline, CDR1 is DFQATT, CDR2 SNEGSKA (reference sequence). The CDR3 covers 11 residues. Assay: immunoSEQ multiplex PCR; the TCRdb copy retains only in-frame clones and omits some. The data contain about 230,000 clones, around 86% of them singletons. This TCR was sampled from a man over 45 with COVID-19, enrolled during active disease. Sample: peripheral blood. The V call is TRBV20-1, the J call TRBJ1-1; the D gene is possibly TRBD1 (6 bases). DNA of the CDR3: TGCAGTGCATACAGGGACACTGAAGCTTTCTTT. The encoded protein is CSAYRDTEAFF.